These 10 T cell receptor beta chains share one sample of origin, sequenced in a study of blood T cell repertoires in COVID-19. Measured with immunoSEQ multiplex PCR; TCRdb has only the in-frame clones, and not every one. Here the sample spans tens of thousands of clones, 80% to 95% being singletons. Sequencing used peripheral blood. These receptor sequences come from a human donor with active COVID-19. The donor label of this sample is uncertain.

The gene calls are TRBV9 and TRBJ1-4, with 7 bases that match TRBD1. V lost 4 bases to trimming and J lost 7 bases; unmatched junction nucleotides: 10. The V gene's germline CDR1 is SGDLS and CDR2 YYNGEE. This CDR3 is built from 15 residues. This chain's CDR3 is CASSPQQGYGEKLFF. The CDR3, as DNA: TGTGCCAGCAGCCCACAACAGGGGTACGGTGAAAAACTGTTTTTT.

V is TRBV6-2 or TRBV6-3 and J is TRBJ1-1; D is unresolved. V was trimmed by 2 bases and J by 4 bases, leaving 14 bases between them. Germline V CDR1 and CDR2: MNHEY, SVGEGT. This CDR3 comprises 15 residues. The CDR3 region has the DNA TGTGCCAGCAGTTACGTGAACTTGGGGAGCACTGAAGCTTTCTTT. It specifies CASSYVNLGSTEAFF.

The chain employs TRBV18 and TRBJ2-3; D perhaps matches TRBD2 (5 bases). CDR1 KGHSH and CDR2 LQKENI come from the germline V gene. This CDR3 spans 13 amino acids. With 3 bases removed from V and 2 bases from J, the gap between germline ends came to 6 bases. CDR3 in DNA: TGTGCCAGCTCACCGGACTCCACAGATACGCAGTATTTT. Its protein product is CASSPDSTDTQYF.

The chain couples TRBV29-1 to TRBJ2-7; 13 bases line up with TRBD2. The CDR3 runs 15 residues. Trimming at V came to 1 base and at J to 7 bases, leaving 7 bases not matched to a gene. Per the germline V gene, CDR1 is SQVTM and CDR2 is ANQGSEA. In DNA form, the CDR3 reads TGCAGCGTTGAAGGACTAGCGGGAGGATCCCCAGAGCAGTACTTC. Encoded protein: CSVEGLAGGSPEQYF.

CDR3 loop: CASSSGLVDEQFF. The CDR3 DNA reads as TGTGCCAGCAGCTCTGGACTAGTTGATGAGCAGTTCTTC. The chain recombines TRBV11-3 with TRBJ2-1; 7 positions agree with TRBD2. The CDR3 loop spans 13 amino acids. The germline gives CDR1 SGHNT, CDR2 YENEEA. J was trimmed by 8 bases and V by 4 bases; bases with no gene match: 5.

The chain employs TRBV18 and TRBJ2-5, with 7 bases identical to TRBD2. The germline V gene encodes CDR1 KGHSH and CDR2 LQKENI. With V trimmed by 0 bases and J by 3 bases, 4 bases remained unmatched. The CDR3 covers 15 residues. CDR3: CASSPPSSGKETQYF. The CDR3 coding sequence is TGTGCCAGCTCACCACCGTCTAGCGGTAAAGAGACCCAGTACTTC.

The J gene is TRBJ2-7, the V gene TRBV10-1, with TRBD1 identical over 9 bases. Germline V CDR1 and CDR2: WNHNN, SYGVQD (reference sequence). The CDR3 totals 14 residues. V was pared by 5 bases and J by 3 bases, with 5 bases of the junction left unmatched. The CDR3 loop is CASSRTGEIYEQYF. DNA of the CDR3: TGCGCCAGCAGTAGGACAGGGGAAATCTACGAGCAGTACTTC.

V is TRBV5-1 and J is TRBJ2-7; D perhaps matches TRBD2 (5 bases). Germline CDR1 SGHRS, CDR2 YFSETQ. V lost 2 bases, J lost 4 bases, and 7 bases lay in between. The CDR3 contains 12 residues. The CDR3 bases are TGCGCCAGCAGCTTTGAGGGTTACGAGCAGTACTTC. The encoded protein is CASSFEGYEQYF.

The V gene is TRBV14, the J gene TRBJ2-3; 8 positions match TRBD2. The V segment lost 4 bases and the J segment 3 bases; nucleotides outside the gene matches: 6. The CDR3 covers 15 residues. CDR1 is SGHDN and CDR2 is FVKESK in the germline V gene. CDR3 sequence reads: CASSPSSGRTDTQYF. As DNA, the CDR3 is TGTGCCAGCAGCCCCTCGAGCGGGAGAACAGATACGCAGTATTTT.

The rearrangement uses TRBV11-1 and TRBJ2-3, with TRBD1 matching 8 bases. The germline CDR1 and CDR2 sequences are SGHAT and FQDESV (reference sequence). Trimming removed 2 bases from V and 0 bases from J; junction bases left unmatched: 1. The CDR3 sequence is 15 residues long. CDR3 sequence: CASSLQGASTDTQYF. The CDR3 bases are TGTGCCAGCAGCTTACAGGGGGCTAGCACAGATACGCAGTATTTT.